Shown below are 5 T cell receptor beta chains from a single sample sequenced in a study of T cell repertoires in cytomegalovirus infection. These receptors' targets are unknown. MiXCR, applied by TCRdb to the reads, yields one record per CDR3 protein. The data contain 310,000 or so distinct CDR3 sequences, about 25% of them singletons. The source material was cultured PBMCs, sampled from culture after CMV antigen stimulation. The receptor set was obtained from a human donor in good health (CMV status not recorded). Some clones in this sample may be carry-over from other donors' samples.

This chain links TRBV19 with TRBJ1-2; D gene unclear. Per the germline V gene, CDR1 is LNHDA and CDR2 is SQIVND (reference sequence). This CDR3 spans 12 amino acids. V lost 4 bases, J lost 5 bases, and 8 bases lay in between. The DNA of the CDR3 is TGTGCCAGTAGTACAGAGGCGTATGGCTACACCTTC. Translation gives CASSTEAYGYTF.

The chain employs TRBV30 and TRBJ1-1, with a tentative D call TRBD1 (6 bases). CDR3 length: 12 amino acids. Germline-derived CDR1 and CDR2 are GTSNPN and SVGIG (reference sequence). Trimming took 6 bases from V and 5 from J, leaving 13 bases between them. The CDR3: CACYRAGTEAFF. The CDR3 DNA is TGTGCCTGCTACAGGGCTGGAACTGAAGCTTTCTTT.

This clonotype was seen only a few times. The V call is TRBV7-2, the J call TRBJ2-3; D is unclear. The germline gives CDR1 SGHTA, CDR2 FQGNSA. This CDR3 region has 10 residues. The V end was cut by 11 bases, the J end by 10 bases, with 13 bases between. The CDR3 here is CAWGHNAQYF. The CDR3 bases are TGTGCCTGGGGTCACAATGCGCAGTATTTT.

This chain uses TRBV12-3 or TRBV12-4 with TRBJ2-5; D possibly corresponds to TRBD1 (6 bases). V was clipped by 8 bases and J by 2 bases, with 15 bases between them. The CDR3 loop spans 14 amino acids. CDR3 bases: TGTGCCAGCGCACAGACAGGAGGACAAGAGACCCAGTACTTC. Its protein is CASAQTGGQETQYF.

This clonotype showed up just a few times. This rearrangement joins TRBV20-1 to TRBJ2-2; TRBD2 is a possible D gene (5 bases). This CDR3 has 14 residues. Germline V gives CDR1 DFQATT, CDR2 SNEGSKA (reference sequence). The germline V and J ends were trimmed by 5 bases and 4 bases, with 14 bases remaining between them. CDR3 nucleotides: TGCAGTGCTTACGACATTACTAGCACCGGGGAGCTGTTTTTT. This sequence encodes CSAYDITSTGELFF.